The 20 T cell receptor beta chains presented below share a single source sample, sequenced in a study of T cell responses to AZD1222 COVID-19 vaccine. Profiling relied on immunoSEQ multiplex PCR, and the TCRdb table lists in-frame clones only, not all of them. This repertoire shows more than 85,000 clones, approximately 90% found once; its top ten account for about 7.8%. Here the sequenced sample was peripheral blood, taken on day 0 of AZD1222 vaccination. The receptors derive from an adult in good health.

This sequence joins TRBV6-5 and TRBJ1-5; 7 bases align to TRBD1. The CDR3 has 15 residues. The germline gives CDR1 MNHEY, CDR2 SVGAGI. V shed 7 bases, J shed 7 bases, and the junction held 13 bases outside the gene matches. The CDR3 protein is CASTKETGTGQPQHF. The CDR3 bases are TGTGCCAGCACCAAAGAGACAGGGACCGGACAGCCCCAGCATTTT.

This chain links TRBV18 with TRBJ1-3; D gene unclear. The CDR3 contains 16 residues. CDR1 KGHSH and CDR2 LQKENI come from the germline V gene. V was shortened by 2 bases and J by 1 base, with 12 bases between the two germline ends. CDR3 sequence (DNA): TGTGCCAGCTCACCAGCCGGATTAGGATCTGGAAACACCATATATTTT. It specifies CASSPAGLGSGNTIYF.

This chain joins TRBV19 and TRBJ2-7; 12 bases match TRBD2. With 4 bases clipped from V and 0 bases from J, the junction kept 4 bases outside the gene matches. Germline V CDR1 and CDR2: LNHDA, SQIVND (reference sequence). The CDR3 is made up of 16 amino acids. This CDR3 is CASSKTSGRPSYEQYF. CDR3 sequence (DNA): TGTGCCAGTAGTAAGACTAGCGGGAGACCCTCCTACGAGCAGTACTTC.

This sequence joins TRBV28 and TRBJ2-6; D call uncertain. The germline CDR1 and CDR2 sequences are MDHEN and SYDVKM. The V gene lost 10 bases and the J gene lost 5 bases, with 12 bases spanning the gap. The CDR3 consists of 13 residues. The CDR3 reads CATCPGWANVLTF. The CDR3 region has the DNA TGTGCCACCTGCCCGGGCTGGGCCAACGTCCTGACTTTC.

This chain uses TRBV11-3 with TRBJ2-1; 9 nucleotides line up with TRBD1. This CDR3 has 13 residues. CDR1 SGHNT and CDR2 YENEEA come from the germline V gene. With V trimmed by 4 bases and J by 10 bases, 5 bases remained unmatched. The chain's CDR3 is CASSSQGAKEQFF. The DNA of the CDR3 is TGTGCCAGCAGCTCACAGGGGGCTAAGGAGCAGTTCTTC.

This clone has a handful of counts. In nucleotides, the CDR3 is TGTGCCAGCAGCCAAGATTTGGGGCGGGCCTATGGCTACACCTTC. Its translation: CASSQDLGRAYGYTF. The chain combines TRBV3-1 (or the pseudogene TRBV3-2) with TRBJ1-2; a weak D match, TRBD1 (5 bases). Trimming shortened V by 0 bases and J by 4 bases, and 12 bases separated the two germline ends. This CDR3 is built from 15 residues. Germline-derived CDR1 and CDR2 are LGHDT and YNNKEL (reference sequence).

To note about this clone: Other nucleotide sequences from this sample produce the same CDR3. V is TRBV19 and J is TRBJ1-1; unclear D gene. Per germline, CDR1 LNHDA and CDR2 SQIVND (reference sequence). Trimming removed 3 bases at V and 0 bases at J, with 5 bases between. CDR3 length equals 13 residues. The CDR3 is CASSIRVNTEAFF. CDR3 bases: TGTGCCAGTAGTATTCGAGTGAACACTGAAGCTTTCTTT. Looking up the rest from reference TRBV19 and TRBJ1-1 gives the full variable domain: DGGITQSPKYLFRKEGQNVTLSCEQNLNHDAMYWYRQDPGQGLRLIYYSQIVNDFQKGDIAEGYSVSREKKESFPLTVTSAQKNPTAFYLCASSIRVNTEAFFGQGTRLTVV.

The chain uses TRBV7-6 and TRBJ2-5, with 14 bases fitting TRBD2. Germline CDR1 is SGHVS and CDR2 is FNYEAQ. CDR3 length equals 17 residues. J gave up 3 bases and V 5 bases, and 8 bases lay outside the gene matches. The CDR3 loop reads CASSLGLAGVLKETQYF. CDR3 DNA: TGTGCCAGCAGCCTGGGACTAGCGGGGGTCCTCAAAGAGACCCAGTACTTC.

V and J are TRBV24-1 and TRBJ1-2; D remains unclear. Germline lookup yields CDR1 KGHDR and CDR2 SFDVKD. Trimming shortened V by 4 bases and J by 7 bases, and 15 bases separated the two germline ends. The CDR3 totals 14 residues. CDR3 loop: CATSDSDRLAGYTF. CDR3 nucleotides: TGTGCCACCAGTGACTCGGACCGGTTGGCTGGCTACACCTTC.

The V call is TRBV5-4, the J call TRBJ2-2, with TRBD2 as a possible D gene (6 bases). This CDR3 is 15 amino acids long. V gave up 4 bases and J gave up 5 bases, with 15 bases separating them. Germline assignment: CDR1 SGHNT and CDR2 YYREEE (reference sequence). The DNA of the CDR3 is TGTGCCAGCAGCCGGGGTGGAGGGTCAACCGGGGAGCTGTTTTTT. It is translated as CASSRGGGSTGELFF. Variable domain in full (rest from reference TRBV5-4 and TRBJ2-2): ETGVTQSPTHLIKTRGQQVTLRCSSQSGHNTVSWYQQALGQGPQFIFQYYREEENGRGNFPPRFSGLQFPNYSSELNVNALELDDSALYLCASSRGGGSTGELFFGEGSRLTVL.

This chain joins TRBV9 and TRBJ1-2; no clear D. The ends were cut back, 4 bases at V and 2 bases at J, with 12 bases in the middle. This CDR3 has 14 amino acids. Germline V CDR1 and CDR2: SGDLS, YYNGEE. CDR3 sequence (DNA): TGTGCCAGCAGCAAAGGAGGATCCAACTATGGCTACACCTTC. This sequence encodes CASSKGGSNYGYTF. The variable domain in full, completed from reference TRBV9 and TRBJ1-2, reads DSGVTQTPKHLITATGQRVTLRCSPRSGDLSVYWYQQSLDQGLQFLIQYYNGEERAKGNILERFSAQQFPDLHSELNLSSLELGDSALYFCASSKGGSNYGYTFGSGTRLTVV.

V and J are TRBV19 and TRBJ1-5, with unresolved D. The length of the CDR3 is 16 residues. Looked up from germline, CDR1 is LNHDA and CDR2 is SQIVND (reference sequence). Trimming took 3 bases from V and 3 from J, leaving 15 bases between them. The CDR3 sequence is CASSMGFGDYNQPQHF. The CDR3 DNA reads as TGTGCCAGTAGTATGGGATTCGGGGATTACAATCAGCCCCAGCATTTT.

The chain couples TRBV6-5 to TRBJ2-1; tentative D call: TRBD2 (5 bases). CDR1 is MNHEY and CDR2 is SVGAGI in the germline V gene. Trimming stripped 7 bases from V and 2 bases from J, with 12 bases between. CDR3 length: 14 amino acids. CDR3 bases: TGTGCCAGCACCCCCACCGGGGCCTACAATGAGCAGTTCTTC. Amino acids: CASTPTGAYNEQFF.

The chain uses TRBV29-1 and TRBJ1-3; 10 positions agree with TRBD1. This CDR3 is 13 amino acids long. From germline, CDR1 is SQVTM and CDR2 ANQGSEA. The J segment lost 2 bases and the V segment lost 6 bases, leaving 1 base of the junction unmatched. The CDR3 here is CSVGTGAGNTIYF. The CDR3 DNA is TGCAGCGTCGGGACAGGGGCTGGAAACACCATATATTTT.

The rearrangement joins TRBV7-9 to TRBJ1-6; possibly TRBD1 for D (6 bases). Trimming shortened V by 2 bases and J by 5 bases, and 13 bases separated the two germline ends. This CDR3 comprises 16 residues. CDR1 is SEHNR, CDR2 FQNEAQ, per germline (reference sequence). DNA of the CDR3: TGTGCCAGCAGCTTAATGGCAGGGGTTAATAATTCACCCCTCCACTTT. Translating gives CASSLMAGVNNSPLHF.

Only one count was recorded for this clone. The V gene is TRBV9, the J gene TRBJ2-5; TRBD2 is a possible D gene (6 bases). V shed 4 bases and J shed 2 bases, with 18 bases lying between them. The CDR3 length is 16 residues. Looked up from germline, CDR1 is SGDLS and CDR2 is YYNGEE. The CDR3 here is CASSPSSGESQETQYF. The CDR3 DNA reads TGTGCCAGCAGCCCCTCTTCGGGAGAATCACAAGAGACCCAGTACTTC. The entire variable domain, with the rest obtained from reference TRBV9 and TRBJ2-5, is as follows: DSGVTQTPKHLITATGQRVTLRCSPRSGDLSVYWYQQSLDQGLQFLIQYYNGEERAKGNILERFSAQQFPDLHSELNLSSLELGDSALYFCASSPSSGESQETQYFGPGTRLLVL.

CDR3 residues: CASSQQGRGNQPQHF. CDR3 nucleotide sequence: TGTGCCAGCTCACAACAGGGCAGGGGCAATCAGCCCCAGCATTTT. The chain employs TRBV2 and TRBJ1-5, with D possibly matching TRBD1 (6 bases). V lost 8 bases to trimming and J lost 2 bases, with 16 bases between them. Germline V gene data show CDR1 as SNHLY and CDR2 as FYNNEI. The CDR3 is made up of 15 amino acids. The complete variable domain, with remaining parts taken from reference TRBV2 and TRBJ1-5, reads EPEVTQTPSHQVTQMGQEVILRCVPISNHLYFYWYRQILGQKVEFLVSFYNNEISEKSEIFDDQFSVERPDGSNFTLKIRSTKLEDSAMYFCASSQQGRGNQPQHFGDGTRLSIL.

V gene TRBV27 combines with J gene TRBJ2-2, with D possibly being TRBD2 (6 bases). V was trimmed by 7 bases and J by 8 bases, leaving 14 bases between them. The CDR3 has 13 residues. Germline V gives CDR1 MNHEY, CDR2 SMNVEV (reference sequence). Here the CDR3 reads CASTGGAMGELFF. As DNA, the CDR3 is TGTGCCAGCACGGGCGGGGCCATGGGGGAGCTGTTTTTT.

V gene TRBV19 combines with J gene TRBJ2-5; no clear D. With 6 bases removed from V and 6 bases from J, the gap between germline ends came to 14 bases. Germline V gene lookup returns CDR1 LNHDA and CDR2 SQIVND (reference sequence). This CDR3 contains 13 residues. Here the CDR3 reads CASSLKGLQTQYF. DNA for the CDR3: TGTGCCAGTAGCCTGAAGGGATTACAGACCCAGTACTTC. Combining the CDR3 with reference TRBV19 and TRBJ2-5 gives the whole variable domain DGGITQSPKYLFRKEGQNVTLSCEQNLNHDAMYWYRQDPGQGLRLIYYSQIVNDFQKGDIAEGYSVSREKKESFPLTVTSAQKNPTAFYLCASSLKGLQTQYFGPGTRLLVL.

This chain uses TRBV4-1 with TRBJ2-5; D is undetermined. Deletions cut 3 bases from V and 3 bases from J, with 14 bases between. The CDR3 length is 15 residues. The germline gives CDR1 MGHRA, CDR2 YSYEKL. The DNA of the CDR3 is TGCGCCAGCAGCCAGGGTACTGACTGGGAAGAGACCCAGTACTTC. Translated: CASSQGTDWEETQYF.